The subject of this entry is one TCR beta chain. Its target is unknown. These data belong to a study of T cell responses to AZD1222 COVID-19 vaccine. Study findings and constraints: Repertoire collection took place solely once the T cell response had peaked. Among the donors, most were white British and more were female, and clonal diversity was possibly underestimated.

Assay used: immunoSEQ multiplex PCR; TCRdb lists only in-frame clones, some missing. The data hold some 130,000 clones, with roughly 91% observed a single time. The length of the CDR3 is 16 residues. Trimming shortened V by 4 bases and J by 0 bases, and 13 bases separated the two germline ends. The specimen comprised peripheral blood, sampled 28 days after the second AZD1222 dose. The sequence was collected from an adult who received the AZD1222 COVID-19 vaccine. V gene TRBV23-1 combines with J gene TRBJ1-5; D not resolved. TRBV23-1 is an ORF, with its function uncertain. The CDR3 nucleotides are TGCGCCAGCAGTCTAGTGCGGTCCGATAGCAATCAGCCCCAGCATTTT. Translating it yields CASSLVRSDSNQPQHF.